What follows are 25 T cell receptor beta chains derived from one specimen sequenced in a study of blood T cell repertoires in COVID-19. Clones were read by immunoSEQ multiplex PCR, and TCRdb kept only the in-frame ones, dropping some. The table has 250,000 to 300,000 clones, roughly 85% seen once. The sample consisted of peripheral blood. These receptors originate from a woman aged 25-40 years with active or convalescent COVID-19.

The chain joins TRBV18 to TRBJ1-1, with D possibly being TRBD1 (5 bases). Deletions cut 1 base from V and 4 bases from J, with 10 bases between. Germline V gene data show CDR1 as KGHSH and CDR2 as LQKENI. The CDR3 is made up of 14 amino acids. The CDR3 coding sequence is TGTGCCAGCTCACCACAAAAGGGGCGCACTGAAGCTTTCTTT. Residues: CASSPQKGRTEAFF.

The chain joins TRBV18 to TRBJ1-1; TRBD1 matches 7 bases. Trimming at V came to 0 bases and at J to 1 base, leaving 5 bases not matched to a gene. Per the germline V gene, CDR1 is KGHSH and CDR2 is LQKENI. The CDR3 totals 16 residues. CDR3 loop: CASSPPGKGANTEAFF. In DNA form, the CDR3 reads TGTGCCAGCTCACCACCGGGGAAGGGGGCGAACACTGAAGCTTTCTTT. The whole variable domain, remainder taken from reference TRBV18 and TRBJ1-1, is NAGVMQNPRHLVRRRGQEARLRCSPMKGHSHVYWYRQLPEEGLKFMVYLQKENIIDESGMPKERFSAEFPKEGPSILRIQQVVRGDSAAYFCASSPPGKGANTEAFFGQGTRLTVV.

The J gene is TRBJ2-1, the V gene TRBV6-1, with D possibly matching TRBD1 (5 bases). Germline CDR1 reads MNHNS; CDR2 reads SASEGT. The CDR3 spans 16 residues. V lost 3 bases and J lost 5, with 17 bases in between. As DNA, the CDR3 is TGTGCCAGCAGTGACCCGCAGGGAAGAACGGACAATGAGCAGTTCTTC. Protein: CASSDPQGRTDNEQFF.

This clone appeared a single time. The V gene is TRBV28, the J gene TRBJ1-4; possible D gene TRBD1, 6 bases. The CDR3 covers 13 residues. V lost 6 bases, J lost 10 bases, and 15 bases lay in between. In germline, CDR1 is MDHEN, CDR2 SYDVKM. The CDR3 loop reads CASRADQQGKLFF. The CDR3 DNA reads as TGTGCCAGCAGAGCCGACCAACAGGGAAAACTGTTTTTT.

The rearrangement links TRBV7-2 to TRBJ2-7; the match to TRBD2 covers 8 bases. CDR1 is SGHTA, CDR2 FQGNSA, per germline. CDR3 length: 15 residues. Trimming at V came to 5 bases and at J to 2 bases, leaving 8 bases not matched to a gene. CDR3 sequence (DNA): TGTGCCAGCAGCACAACTAGCGGATCTACCTACGAGCAGTACTTC. This encodes CASSTTSGSTYEQYF.

This clone showed up many times. The J gene is TRBJ1-2, the V gene TRBV5-1; 8 bases match TRBD1. The CDR3 has 16 amino acids. Losses at the gene ends were 0 bases for V and 6 bases for J; bases not matched to a gene: 10. Germline V lookup: CDR1 SGHRS, CDR2 YFSETQ. As DNA, the CDR3 is TGCGCCAGCAGCTTGGTAGGGCAGGGGGCGCTTGATGGCTACACCTTC. As protein: CASSLVGQGALDGYTF.

The chain joins TRBV4-2 to TRBJ2-2, with a tentative D call TRBD1 (6 bases). Between the trimmed V and J ends, which lost 3 bases and 0 bases, there was a span of 11 bases. This CDR3 is 16 amino acids long. Germline lookup yields CDR1 LGHNA and CDR2 YNFKEQ. The CDR3 DNA sequence: TGTGCCAGCAGCCAGACCACAGGGACGAACACCGGGGAGCTGTTTTTT. Its translation: CASSQTTGTNTGELFF.

The chain uses TRBV29-1 and TRBJ1-1, with TRBD1 matching over 10 bases. The trim removed 1 base at V and 4 bases at J, leaving 6 bases unmatched. Per the germline V gene, CDR1 is SQVTM and CDR2 is ANQGSEA. This CDR3 comprises 15 residues. The CDR3 loop reads CSVEAGDRGATEAFF. In DNA, the CDR3 is TGCAGCGTTGAAGCCGGGGACAGGGGCGCCACTGAAGCTTTCTTT.

This sequence joins TRBV28 and TRBJ2-7, with 8 bases aligning to TRBD1. The CDR3 is 13 residues long. The junction had 8 bases not matched to a gene; V was cut back by 6 bases and J by 7 bases. The germline V gene encodes CDR1 MDHEN and CDR2 SYDVKM. The DNA of the CDR3 is TGTGCCAGCAGGGGACCAGGGGGCTGGGAGCAGTACTTC. Its translation: CASRGPGGWEQYF.

The chain links TRBV13 to TRBJ1-2, with D tentatively TRBD1 (6 bases). The CDR3 is 13 amino acids. CDR1 is PRHDT and CDR2 is FYEKMQ in the germline V gene (reference sequence). Trimming removed 3 bases at V and 8 bases at J, with 13 bases between. The CDR3 loop reads CASSFTGFRGYTF. The CDR3 DNA reads TGTGCCAGCAGCTTTACAGGGTTTCGAGGCTACACCTTC.

The chain links TRBV7-2 to TRBJ1-2; a possible D gene is TRBD1 (6 bases). Germline V gene lookup returns CDR1 SGHTA and CDR2 FQGNSA. The CDR3 is 16 amino acids. V was trimmed by 2 bases and J by 3 bases, leaving 16 bases between them. Written as DNA, the CDR3 is TGTGCCAGCAGCTTAAGTTCGCAGGGGCGTGACTATGGCTACACCTTC. It yields the protein CASSLSSQGRDYGYTF.

The gene calls are TRBV6-5 and TRBJ2-3, with D possibly TRBD2 on 6 matching bases. Trimming stripped 1 base from V and 2 bases from J, with 13 bases between. Germline assignment: CDR1 MNHEY and CDR2 SVGAGI. The length of the CDR3 is 16 residues. The CDR3 DNA reads as TGTGCCAGCAGTTACTTTGCGGGGCCTTTCACAGATACGCAGTATTTT. Translating gives CASSYFAGPFTDTQYF.

The gene calls are TRBV2 and TRBJ2-1, with 11 positions matching TRBD2. CDR1 and CDR2 (germline): SNHLY, FYNNEI. CDR3 length equals 13 residues. V dropped 6 bases and J dropped 13; count of bases not matched to a gene: 8. CDR3 residues: CASRVTSGAPQFF. The DNA of the CDR3 is TGTGCCAGCAGGGTGACTAGCGGGGCACCTCAGTTCTTC. The variable domain in full, with the rest retrieved from reference TRBV2 and TRBJ2-1, is EPEVTQTPSHQVTQMGQEVILRCVPISNHLYFYWYRQILGQKVEFLVSFYNNEISEKSEIFDDQFSVERPDGSNFTLKIRSTKLEDSAMYFCASRVTSGAPQFFGPGTRLTVL.

The chain combines TRBV29-1 with TRBJ2-7; D is perhaps TRBD1 (6 bases). CDR1 is SQVTM, CDR2 ANQGSEA, per germline. Trimming took off 5 bases at V and 2 bases at J, with 13 bases between the two ends. This CDR3 is built from 13 residues. The chain's CDR3 is CSVSRDKPYEQYF. In DNA, the CDR3 is TGCAGCGTTAGCCGGGACAAACCCTACGAGCAGTACTTC.

This clone has only a few counts. The chain links TRBV19 to TRBJ1-6, with 10 bases aligning to TRBD1. The CDR3 runs 17 residues. V trimming: 8 bases; J trimming: 10 bases; junction bases outside the gene matches: 17. Germline CDR1 reads LNHDA; CDR2 reads SQIVND (reference sequence). The CDR3 reads CASSRATRDRGNSPLHF. In DNA form, the CDR3 reads TGTGCCAGTTCCCGCGCTACGAGGGACAGGGGTAACTCACCCCTCCACTTT.

The chain combines TRBV5-1 with TRBJ1-4; D gene uncertain. Germline CDR1 is SGHRS and CDR2 is YFSETQ. V shed 0 bases and J shed 6 bases, with 9 bases lying between them. The CDR3 extends over 14 amino acids. As DNA, the CDR3 is TGCGCCAGCAGCTTGGGAGGGAGCGATGAAAAACTGTTTTTT. Translation: CASSLGGSDEKLFF.

J is TRBJ2-1 and V is TRBV7-9; D is undetermined. Germline CDR1 and CDR2: SEHNR and FQNEAQ (reference sequence). CDR3 length equals 14 residues. Deletions cut 0 bases from V and 6 bases from J, with 9 bases between. CDR3 nucleotides: TGTGCCAGCAGCTTAGCGATTCTAGGCAATGAGCAGTTCTTC. It yields the protein CASSLAILGNEQFF.

The V and J genes are TRBV5-5 and TRBJ2-7; 7 nucleotides align to TRBD2. Germline V gene lookup returns CDR1 SGHKS and CDR2 YYEKEE (reference sequence). This CDR3 comprises 17 residues. V lost 2 bases, J lost 0 bases, and 11 bases stayed unmatched. The CDR3 protein is CASSFGTSGVSSYEQYF. In DNA form, the CDR3 reads TGTGCCAGCAGCTTCGGGACCAGCGGGGTAAGCTCCTACGAGCAGTACTTC.

The chain couples TRBV27 to TRBJ1-4, with D possibly TRBD1 on 5 matching bases. Germline CDR1 and CDR2: MNHEY and SMNVEV (reference sequence). The V end was cut by 6 bases, the J end by 15 bases, with 14 bases between. CDR3 length: 11 amino acids. For the CDR3, the DNA is TGTGCCAGCAGGGGAGGGAGGGGCATGTTTTTT. This translates into CASRGGRGMFF.

CDR3 DNA: TGTGCCAGCAGTTACCGCAGGGTCGATCAGCCCCAGCATTTT. Its translation: CASSYRRVDQPQHF. V and J are TRBV6-2 or TRBV6-3 and TRBJ1-5; D possibly corresponds to TRBD1 (5 bases). The CDR3 has 14 residues. Trimming removed 2 bases from V and 5 bases from J, with 10 bases in between. CDR1 and CDR2 from the germline V gene are MNHEY and SVGEGT.

This chain joins TRBV27 and TRBJ1-1; perhaps TRBD1 as D (5 bases). The ends were cut back, 3 bases at V and 2 bases at J, with 10 bases in the middle. The CDR3 covers 14 residues. Germline V gives CDR1 MNHEY, CDR2 SMNVEV (reference sequence). The CDR3 spells CASSLGRANTEAFF. As DNA, the CDR3 is TGTGCCAGCAGTTTGGGCAGGGCCAACACTGAAGCTTTCTTT.

The rearrangement uses TRBV19 and TRBJ2-1; TRBD1 matches at 7 bases. Germline CDR1 reads LNHDA; CDR2 reads SQIVND (reference sequence). The length of the CDR3 is 15 residues. V shed 3 bases and J 4 bases; nucleotides not matched to a gene: 6. DNA for the CDR3: TGTGCCAGTAGTATTCCTGGACAGGTATACAATGAGCAGTTCTTC. This sequence encodes CASSIPGQVYNEQFF.

The gene calls are TRBV7-2 and TRBJ1-5, with a weak D call TRBD1 (5 bases). The CDR3 has 14 amino acids. Between the trimmed V and J ends, which lost 0 bases and 7 bases, there was a span of 10 bases. Germline V gene lookup returns CDR1 SGHTA and CDR2 FQGNSA. Written as DNA, the CDR3 is TGTGCCAGCAGCTTAGCCAGGGTGGGACAGCCCCAGCATTTT. This encodes CASSLARVGQPQHF.

The V gene is TRBV7-9, the J gene TRBJ1-5, with TRBD1 matching over 7 bases. Germline CDR1 is SEHNR and CDR2 is FQNEAQ (reference sequence). The V segment lost 1 base and the J segment 6 bases; nucleotides outside the gene matches: 3. The CDR3 is 14 amino acids. The CDR3 region is CASSLEGGGQPQHF. CDR3 DNA: TGTGCCAGCAGCTTAGAAGGGGGCGGTCAGCCCCAGCATTTT.

The V gene is TRBV4-3, the J gene TRBJ2-2; the D is unclear. Trimming shortened V by 1 base and J by 3 bases, and 3 bases separated the two germline ends. The CDR3 runs to 13 residues. From germline, CDR1 is LGHNA and CDR2 YSLEER. CDR3 region: CASSQVYTGELFF. CDR3 nucleotides: TGCGCCAGCAGCCAAGTCTACACCGGGGAGCTGTTTTTT.